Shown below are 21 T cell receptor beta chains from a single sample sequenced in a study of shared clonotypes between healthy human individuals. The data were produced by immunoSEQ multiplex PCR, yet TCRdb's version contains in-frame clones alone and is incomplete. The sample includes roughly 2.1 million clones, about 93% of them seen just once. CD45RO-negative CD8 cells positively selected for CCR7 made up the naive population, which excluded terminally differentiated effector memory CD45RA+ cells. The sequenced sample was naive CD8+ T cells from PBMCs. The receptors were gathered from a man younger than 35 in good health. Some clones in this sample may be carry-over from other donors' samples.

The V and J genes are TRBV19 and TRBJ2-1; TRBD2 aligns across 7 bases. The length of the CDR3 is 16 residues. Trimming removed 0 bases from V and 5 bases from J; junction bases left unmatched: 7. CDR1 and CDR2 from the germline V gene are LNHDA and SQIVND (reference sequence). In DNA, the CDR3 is TGTGCCAGTAGTATAGATCCACTAGCGCCAAACAATGAGCAGTTCTTC. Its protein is CASSIDPLAPNNEQFF.

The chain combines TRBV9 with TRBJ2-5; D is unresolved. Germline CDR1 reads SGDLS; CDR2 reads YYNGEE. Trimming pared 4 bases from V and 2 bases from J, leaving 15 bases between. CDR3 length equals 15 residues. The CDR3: CASSPSGGRQETQYF. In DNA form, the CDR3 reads TGTGCCAGCAGCCCATCAGGCGGTAGACAAGAGACCCAGTACTTC.

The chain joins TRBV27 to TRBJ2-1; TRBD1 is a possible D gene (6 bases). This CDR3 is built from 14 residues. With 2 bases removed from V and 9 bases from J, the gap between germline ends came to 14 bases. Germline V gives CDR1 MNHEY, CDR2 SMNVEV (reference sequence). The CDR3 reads CASSLRQGSGEQFF. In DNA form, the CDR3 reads TGTGCCAGCAGTTTAAGGCAGGGGTCAGGTGAGCAGTTCTTC.

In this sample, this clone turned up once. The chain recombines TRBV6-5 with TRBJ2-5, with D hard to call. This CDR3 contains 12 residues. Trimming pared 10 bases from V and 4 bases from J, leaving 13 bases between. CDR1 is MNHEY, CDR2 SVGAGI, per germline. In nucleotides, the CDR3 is TGTGCCACCAGGACCGCCTTAGAGACCCAGTACTTC. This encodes CATRTALETQYF.

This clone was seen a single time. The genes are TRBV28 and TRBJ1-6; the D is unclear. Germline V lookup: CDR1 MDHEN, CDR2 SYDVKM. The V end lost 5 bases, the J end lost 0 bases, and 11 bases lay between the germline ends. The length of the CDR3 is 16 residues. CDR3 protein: CASSLTLSSYNSPLHF. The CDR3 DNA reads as TGTGCCAGCAGTCTCACCCTGAGCTCCTATAATTCACCCCTCCACTTT. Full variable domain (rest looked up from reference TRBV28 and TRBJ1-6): DVKVTQSSRYLVKRTGEKVFLECVQDMDHENMFWYRQDPGLGLRLIYFSYDVKMKEKGDIPEGYSVSREKKERFSLILESASTNQTSMYLCASSLTLSSYNSPLHFGNGTRLTVT.

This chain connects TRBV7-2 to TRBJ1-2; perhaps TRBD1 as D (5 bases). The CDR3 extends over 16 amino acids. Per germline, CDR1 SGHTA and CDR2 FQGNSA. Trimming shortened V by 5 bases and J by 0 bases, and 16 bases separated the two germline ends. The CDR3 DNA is TGTGCCAGCAGCGGTCCCCGACAGATCTCTAACTATGGCTACACCTTC. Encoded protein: CASSGPRQISNYGYTF.

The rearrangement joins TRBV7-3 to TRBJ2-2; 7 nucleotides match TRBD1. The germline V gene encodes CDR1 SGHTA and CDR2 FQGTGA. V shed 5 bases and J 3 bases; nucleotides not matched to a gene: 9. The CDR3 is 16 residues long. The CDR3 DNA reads TGTGCCAGCAGCCCACAGGGGTCCTCCTACACCGGGGAGCTGTTTTTT. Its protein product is CASSPQGSSYTGELFF.

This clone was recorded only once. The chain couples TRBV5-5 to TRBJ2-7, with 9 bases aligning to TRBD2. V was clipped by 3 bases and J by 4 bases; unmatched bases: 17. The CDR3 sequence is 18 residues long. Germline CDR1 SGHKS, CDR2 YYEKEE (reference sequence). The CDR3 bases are TGTGCCAGCAGCTGGGCAGGTAGCGGGAGACCGCCGACTTACGAGCAGTACTTC. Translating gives CASSWAGSGRPPTYEQYF.

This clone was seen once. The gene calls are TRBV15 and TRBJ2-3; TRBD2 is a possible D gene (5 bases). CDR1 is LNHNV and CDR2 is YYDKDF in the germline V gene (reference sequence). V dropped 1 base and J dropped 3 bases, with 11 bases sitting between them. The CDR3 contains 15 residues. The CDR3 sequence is CATSRVARLTDTQYF. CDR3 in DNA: TGTGCCACCAGCAGAGTGGCCAGACTAACAGATACGCAGTATTTT.

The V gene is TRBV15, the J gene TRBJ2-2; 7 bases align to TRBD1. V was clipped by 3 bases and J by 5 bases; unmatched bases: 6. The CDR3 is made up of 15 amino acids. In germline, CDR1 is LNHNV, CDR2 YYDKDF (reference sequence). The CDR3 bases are TGTGCCACCAGCAGCCGACAGGGATGGACCGGGGAGCTGTTTTTT. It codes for CATSSRQGWTGELFF.

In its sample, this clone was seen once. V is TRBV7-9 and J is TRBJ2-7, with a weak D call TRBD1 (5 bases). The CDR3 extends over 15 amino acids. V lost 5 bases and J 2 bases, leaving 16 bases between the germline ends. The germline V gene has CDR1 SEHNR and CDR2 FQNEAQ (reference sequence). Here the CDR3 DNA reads TGTGCCAGCAGCCCCCAGGTCAGGGCACCCTACGAGCAGTACTTC. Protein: CASSPQVRAPYEQYF.

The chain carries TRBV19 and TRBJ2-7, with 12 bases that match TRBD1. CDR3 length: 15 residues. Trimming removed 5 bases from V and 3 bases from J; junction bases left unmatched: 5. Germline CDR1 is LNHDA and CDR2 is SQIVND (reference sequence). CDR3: CASSPGQGALYEQYF. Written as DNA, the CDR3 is TGTGCCAGTAGTCCGGGACAGGGGGCCCTCTACGAGCAGTACTTC. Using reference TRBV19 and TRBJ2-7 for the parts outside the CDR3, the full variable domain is DGGITQSPKYLFRKEGQNVTLSCEQNLNHDAMYWYRQDPGQGLRLIYYSQIVNDFQKGDIAEGYSVSREKKESFPLTVTSAQKNPTAFYLCASSPGQGALYEQYFGPGTRLTVT.

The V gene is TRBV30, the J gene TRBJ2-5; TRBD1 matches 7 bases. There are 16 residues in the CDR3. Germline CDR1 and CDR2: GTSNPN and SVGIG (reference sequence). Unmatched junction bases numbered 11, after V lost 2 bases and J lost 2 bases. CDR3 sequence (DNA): TGTGCCTGGAGTCGGTTCGACAGGGCCTGGCAAGAGACCCAGTACTTC. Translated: CAWSRFDRAWQETQYF.

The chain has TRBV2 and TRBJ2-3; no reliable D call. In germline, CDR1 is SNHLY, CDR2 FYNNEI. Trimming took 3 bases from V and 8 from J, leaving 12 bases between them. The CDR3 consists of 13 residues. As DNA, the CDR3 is TGTGCCAGCAGTGATAACGGCTGGGGTACGCAGTATTTT. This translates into CASSDNGWGTQYF.

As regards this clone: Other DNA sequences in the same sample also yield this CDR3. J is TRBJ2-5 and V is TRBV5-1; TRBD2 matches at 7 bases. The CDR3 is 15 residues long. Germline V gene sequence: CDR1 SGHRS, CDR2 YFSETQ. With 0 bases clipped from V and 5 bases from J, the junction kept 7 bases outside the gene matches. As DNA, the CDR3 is TGCGCCAGCAGCTTGGAGGGAGGGATCGGGGAGACCCAGTACTTC. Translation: CASSLEGGIGETQYF.

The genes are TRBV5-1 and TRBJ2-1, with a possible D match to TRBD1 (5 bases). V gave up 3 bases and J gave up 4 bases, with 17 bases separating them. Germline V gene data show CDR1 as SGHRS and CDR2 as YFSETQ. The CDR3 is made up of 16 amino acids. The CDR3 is CASSYIGGAPYNEQFF. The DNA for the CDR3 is TGCGCCAGCAGCTATATTGGTGGGGCACCTTACAATGAGCAGTTCTTC.

In DNA form, the CDR3 reads TGTGCCAGCAGTTTGATGGGTCCCTCTTTGAATGAGCAGTTCTTC. This sequence encodes CASSLMGPSLNEQFF. The gene calls are TRBV27 and TRBJ2-1; D ambiguous. Trimming pared 3 bases from V and 7 bases from J, leaving 16 bases between. CDR1 and CDR2 (germline): MNHEY, SMNVEV (reference sequence). The CDR3 has 15 amino acids.

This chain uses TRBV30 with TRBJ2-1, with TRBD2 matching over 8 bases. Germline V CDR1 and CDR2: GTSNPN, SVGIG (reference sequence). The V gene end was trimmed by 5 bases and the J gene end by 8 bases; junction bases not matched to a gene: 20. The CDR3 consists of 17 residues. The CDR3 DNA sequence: TGTGCCTGGTGGGGGGTAGGTCGGAGCGGGAGTCCCCATGAGCAGTTCTTC. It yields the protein CAWWGVGRSGSPHEQFF.

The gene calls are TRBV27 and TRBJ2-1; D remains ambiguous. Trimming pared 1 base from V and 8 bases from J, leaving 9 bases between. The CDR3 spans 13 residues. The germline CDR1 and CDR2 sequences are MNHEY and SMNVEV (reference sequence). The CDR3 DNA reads TGTGCCAGCAGTTTATTCTCCCCCCATGAGCAGTTCTTC. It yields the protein CASSLFSPHEQFF.

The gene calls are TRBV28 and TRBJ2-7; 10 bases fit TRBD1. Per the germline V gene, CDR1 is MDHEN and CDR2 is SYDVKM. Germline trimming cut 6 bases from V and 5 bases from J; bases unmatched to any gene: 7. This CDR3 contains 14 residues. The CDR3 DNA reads TGTGCCAGCAGGGACCGGGACAGGGGCCACGAGCAGTACTTC. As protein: CASRDRDRGHEQYF.

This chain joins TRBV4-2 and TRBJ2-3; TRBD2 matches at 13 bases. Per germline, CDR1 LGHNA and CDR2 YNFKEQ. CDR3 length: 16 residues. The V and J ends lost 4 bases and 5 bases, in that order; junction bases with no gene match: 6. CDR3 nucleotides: TGTGCCAGCAGCCCCCGACTAGCGGGAGGAGAAGATACGCAGTATTTT. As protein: CASSPRLAGGEDTQYF.